The 22 T cell receptor beta chains below come from one sample, sequenced in a study of neurological immune-mediated disorders. Via MiXCR, TCRdb re-called the 5' RACE reads, giving one row per CDR3 protein. Of approximately 68,000 distinct CDR3 sequences detected, roughly 4.9% appear once; the ten largest clones hold roughly 2.2%. The specimen sequenced was PBMCs. The receptor source for this set is a woman in her 70s with multiple sclerosis.

This clonotype was recorded at least ten times. The chain carries TRBV20-1 and TRBJ1-6; D remains unclear. The CDR3 consists of 18 residues. V was trimmed by 0 bases and J by 0 bases, leaving 15 bases between them. Germline values: CDR1 DFQATT, CDR2 SNEGSKA (reference sequence). The CDR3 region has the DNA TGCAGTGCTAGAGATTCGCAGTACCAAAGCTCCTATAATTCACCCCTCCACTTT. This sequence encodes CSARDSQYQSSYNSPLHF.

This clonotype was seen many times. This rearrangement joins TRBV20-1 to TRBJ1-2, with TRBD1 as a possible D gene (6 bases). This CDR3 comprises 14 residues. Germline loops: CDR1 DFQATT, CDR2 SNEGSKA (reference sequence). The V gene lost 4 bases and the J gene lost 3 bases, with 15 bases spanning the gap. The CDR3 here is CSATLTGIDYGYTF. CDR3 bases: TGCAGTGCTACCCTCACAGGGATTGACTATGGCTACACCTTC.

About this clonotype itself: A junction boundary mismatches the germline segment, possibly from a read error. The chain joins TRBV7-6 to TRBJ2-6; 7 nucleotides align to TRBD1. Per the germline V gene, CDR1 is SGHVS and CDR2 is FNYEAQ. There are 16 residues in the CDR3. Written as DNA, the CDR3 is TGTGCCAACAGCTCCCGACAGGGATCTGGGGCCAACGTCCTGACTTTC. Translating gives CANSSRQGSGANVLTF. Looking up the rest from reference TRBV7-6 and TRBJ2-6 gives the full variable domain: GAGVSQSPRYKVTKRGQDVALRCDPISGHVSLYWYRQALGQGPEFLTYFNYEAQQDKSGLPNDRFSAERPEGSISTLTIQRTEQRDSAMYRCANSSRQGSGANVLTFGAGSRLTVL.

This clonotype showed up many times. The chain combines TRBV20-1 with TRBJ2-7, with 8 bases aligning to TRBD2. Trimming cost V 3 bases and J 2 bases; bases outside gene matches: 6. The CDR3 is 14 residues long. Germline values: CDR1 DFQATT, CDR2 SNEGSKA (reference sequence). The CDR3 protein is CSASTLAGPYEQYF. DNA of the CDR3: TGCAGTGCTAGTACGCTAGCGGGCCCCTACGAGCAGTACTTC.

The chain combines TRBV20-1 with TRBJ1-1; D might be TRBD1 (6 bases). With 3 bases removed from V and 4 bases from J, the gap between germline ends came to 15 bases. In germline, CDR1 is DFQATT, CDR2 SNEGSKA (reference sequence). The CDR3 extends over 14 amino acids. The CDR3 coding sequence is TGCAGTGCTAGCGATCAGGGGCTGAGCACTGAAGCTTTCTTT. Translated, it gives CSASDQGLSTEAFF.

This clonotype was seen repeatedly, ten times or more. This rearrangement joins TRBV5-1 to TRBJ2-5, with D tentatively TRBD2 (5 bases). The CDR3 contains 15 residues. CDR1 and CDR2 (germline): SGHRS, YFSETQ. The V and J ends lost 1 base and 2 bases respectively, with 12 bases between them. The CDR3 sequence is CASSLMGEGQETQYF. The DNA of the CDR3 is TGCGCCAGCAGCTTGATGGGAGAAGGACAAGAGACCCAGTACTTC.

The table lists this clonotype with a few counts. The V call is TRBV29-1, the J call TRBJ2-7; the D is unclear. CDR3 size: 13 residues. V was shortened by 0 bases and J by 4 bases, with 10 bases between the two germline ends. Germline lookup yields CDR1 SQVTM and CDR2 ANQGSEA. The CDR3 loop reads CSVEDPVRYEQYF. Here the CDR3 DNA reads TGCAGCGTTGAAGATCCCGTACGTTACGAGCAGTACTTC.

This clonotype has just a few counts. This sequence joins TRBV24-1 and TRBJ2-2, with a weak D call TRBD2 (6 bases). V lost 4 bases to trimming and J lost 3 bases, with 14 bases between them. Germline V gene sequence: CDR1 KGHDR, CDR2 SFDVKD. The length of the CDR3 is 16 residues. As DNA, the CDR3 is TGTGCCACCAGTGAGACCGGGACTGGTCACACCGGGGAGCTGTTTTTT. This sequence encodes CATSETGTGHTGELFF.

Ten or more counts support this clonotype. The chain has TRBV29-1 and TRBJ2-3, with TRBD1 identical over 8 bases. CDR3 length equals 15 residues. J was trimmed by 1 base and V by 1 base; bases with no gene match: 4. Germline V gene lookup returns CDR1 SQVTM and CDR2 ANQGSEA. The CDR3, as DNA: TGCAGCGTTGAAGGCCAACAGGGGGGCACAGATACGCAGTATTTT. Translating gives CSVEGQQGGTDTQYF.

The table lists this clonotype with many counts. The V gene is TRBV20-1, the J gene TRBJ2-5; D tentatively fits TRBD1 or TRBD2 (5 bases each). Per the germline V gene, CDR1 is DFQATT and CDR2 is SNEGSKA (reference sequence). V was clipped by 3 bases and J by 4 bases, with 18 bases between them. The CDR3 is 15 residues long. CDR3 nucleotides: TGCAGTGCTAGGGCCGGGGCCTTACGGGGAGAGACCCAGTACTTC. The encoded protein is CSARAGALRGETQYF.

This clonotype was detected many times. The chain carries TRBV12-3 or TRBV12-4 and TRBJ2-7; unclear D gene. Trimming pared 5 bases from V and 2 bases from J, leaving 10 bases between. The CDR3 covers 13 residues. Here the CDR3 reads CASSIANPYEQYF. The CDR3 nucleotides are TGTGCCAGCAGTATTGCAAATCCCTACGAGCAGTACTTC.

About this clonotype itself: A much larger clone differs by one base, so this may be a read error. The DNA of the CDR3 is TGTGCCAGCAGCCAAGAGGGGGGCGGTAACTATGGCTACACCTTC. This codes for CASSQEGGGNYGYTF. The rearrangement uses TRBV3-1 and TRBJ1-2, with a tentative D call TRBD1 (6 bases). The CDR3 consists of 15 residues. Trimming took 0 bases from V and 1 from J, leaving 9 bases between them. CDR1 and CDR2 from the germline V gene are LGHDT and YNNKEL (reference sequence).

This clonotype was recorded many times. This sequence joins TRBV6-2 or TRBV6-3 and TRBJ2-2; 10 bases map to TRBD2. With 4 bases clipped from V and 4 bases from J, the junction kept 3 bases outside the gene matches. Germline V CDR1 and CDR2: MNHEY, SVGEGT. The CDR3 extends over 15 amino acids. The CDR3 region is CASSFSGRFTGELFF. The DNA of the CDR3 is TGTGCCAGCAGTTTTAGCGGGAGGTTCACCGGGGAGCTGTTTTTT.

CDR3 in amino acids: CASRTEYTGELFF. The CDR3, as DNA: TGTGCCAGCAGGACTGAATACACCGGGGAGCTGTTTTTT. The V and J genes are TRBV2 and TRBJ2-2, with no clear D. V was clipped by 6 bases and J by 3 bases, with 8 bases between them. Germline V gene sequence: CDR1 SNHLY, CDR2 FYNNEI. This CDR3 is 13 amino acids long.

This clonotype has only a few counts. A much larger clone sits a single nucleotide away, making a read error possible. The chain combines TRBV12-3 or TRBV12-4 with TRBJ1-1; a possible D gene is TRBD1 (6 bases). V shed 5 bases and J shed 4 bases, with 17 bases lying between them. CDR3 length: 15 residues. In DNA form, the CDR3 reads TGTGCCAGCAGTCCCGAACAGGGCGGGGGCACTGAAGCTTTCTTT. Encoded protein: CASSPEQGGGTEAFF.

This clonotype was counted ten times or more. This chain joins TRBV7-9 and TRBJ2-5; 11 nucleotides match TRBD2. The CDR3 totals 17 residues. Germline CDR1 is SEHNR and CDR2 is FQNEAQ (reference sequence). With V trimmed by 4 bases and J by 5 bases, 12 bases remained unmatched. CDR3 amino acids: CASSSARLAGTWETQYF. CDR3 sequence (DNA): TGTGCCAGCAGCTCCGCGAGACTAGCGGGAACGTGGGAGACCCAGTACTTC.

The sample holds many counts of this clonotype. The chain couples TRBV7-3 to TRBJ1-6, with D uncertain. Trimming pared 1 base from V and 7 bases from J, leaving 8 bases between. The CDR3 length is 14 residues. Germline V CDR1 and CDR2: SGHTA, FQGTGA. CDR3 sequence: CASSLNQRNSPLHF. The CDR3 bases are TGTGCCAGCAGCTTAAACCAAAGGAATTCACCCCTCCACTTT.

This clonotype has ten or more counts. V and J are TRBV7-2 and TRBJ2-5; 8 nucleotides line up with TRBD2. Per germline, CDR1 SGHTA and CDR2 FQGNSA. After removal of 3 bases from V and 5 bases from J, the junction contained 8 bases not matched to a gene. The CDR3 length is 15 residues. CDR3 amino acids: CASSFTGGPGETQYF. In DNA form, the CDR3 reads TGTGCCAGCAGCTTCACGGGAGGGCCAGGGGAGACCCAGTACTTC.

This clonotype has more than one count but fewer than ten. The V call is TRBV19, the J call TRBJ2-1; 7 bases align to TRBD1. The CDR3 totals 15 residues. The germline gives CDR1 LNHDA, CDR2 SQIVND (reference sequence). Trimming removed 6 bases from V and 0 bases from J; junction bases left unmatched: 5. The CDR3 coding sequence is TGTGCCAGTAGCGGACAGGCCCTCTCCTACAATGAGCAGTTCTTC. This gives the protein CASSGQALSYNEQFF. Full variable domain (missing parts from reference TRBV19 and TRBJ2-1): DGGITQSPKYLFRKEGQNVTLSCEQNLNHDAMYWYRQDPGQGLRLIYYSQIVNDFQKGDIAEGYSVSREKKESFPLTVTSAQKNPTAFYLCASSGQALSYNEQFFGPGTRLTVL.

There are many counts of this clonotype. The rearrangement uses TRBV3-1 and TRBJ2-2; 12 nucleotides match TRBD2. The ends lost 4 bases at V and 2 bases at J; junction bases unmatched: 2. CDR3 size: 16 residues. Germline V gives CDR1 LGHDT, CDR2 YNNKEL (reference sequence). The CDR3, as DNA: TGTGCCAGCAGCCGGACTAGCGGGGCTAACACCGGGGAGCTGTTTTTT. Translated, it gives CASSRTSGANTGELFF.

The rearrangement joins TRBV7-2 to TRBJ2-4; D not certain. Germline values: CDR1 SGHTA, CDR2 FQGNSA. V was trimmed by 2 bases and J by 9 bases, leaving 14 bases between them. The CDR3 spans 14 residues. CDR3 sequence (DNA): TGTGCCAGCAGCTTACAGGCCGGCCCGGGCATTCAGTACTTC. It translates to CASSLQAGPGIQYF.

This clonotype was found many times. The J gene is TRBJ2-3, the V gene TRBV4-1; no firm D call. The germline V and J ends were trimmed by 0 bases and 0 bases, with 10 bases remaining between them. In germline, CDR1 is MGHRA, CDR2 YSYEKL. The CDR3 extends over 16 amino acids. Written as DNA, the CDR3 is TGCGCCAGCAGCCAAGATCGGGCTTACAGCACAGATACGCAGTATTTT. Its translation is CASSQDRAYSTDTQYF.